This entry lists 32 T cell receptor beta chains sequenced from one sample in a study of T cells in women clearing cervical HPV infection. TCRdb's table, derived via immunoSEQ multiplex PCR, lists solely in-frame clones and lacks some. Its clone listing holds around 38,000 clones. Sequenced: blood buffy coat. These receptors all come from a woman between 18 and 69 years old with a cervical HPV16 infection that either progressed to CIN3+ or cleared (not recorded which).

Concerning this clone itself: The CDR3 is cut off 3 residues early in the read; its end comes from the germline J gene. The J gene is TRBJ1-2, the V gene TRBV4-1, with 10 positions matching TRBD1. This CDR3 is built from 15 residues. V dropped 4 bases and J dropped 2; count of bases not matched to a gene: 4. The germline CDR1 and CDR2 sequences are MGHRA and YSYEKL. CDR3 residues: CASSPGQGGNYGYTF. CDR3 bases read: TGCGCCAGCAGCCCCGGACAGGGGGGGAACTATGGC.

Details on this clone: The read finishes 3 residues shy of the CDR3 end, and the germline J gene is used to complete it. The genes are TRBV30 and TRBJ1-1; weak D call: TRBD1 (5 bases). Trimming took off 5 bases at V and 3 bases at J, with 7 bases between the two ends. CDR1 and CDR2 from the germline V gene are GTSNPN and SVGIG (reference sequence). The CDR3 extends over 11 amino acids. Partial CDR3 DNA: TGTGCCTGGGGGGACTACACTGAA. This codes for CAWGDYTE. The whole CDR3 sequence is CAWGDYTEAFF.

Turning to this clone: The DNA ends 3 residues before the CDR3 does, and the rest of the CDR3 is filled in from the germline J gene. This chain joins TRBV19 and TRBJ2-1; 10 bases are a match to TRBD2. The trim removed 5 bases at V and 4 bases at J, leaving 5 bases unmatched. Germline loops: CDR1 LNHDA, CDR2 SQIVND (reference sequence). The CDR3 is 15 residues long. CDR3 sequence reads: CASSLLAGIYNEQFF. The CDR3 DNA, read in part, is TGTGCCAGTAGTTTACTAGCGGGGATATACAATGAG.

For this clone: The read finishes 3 residues shy of the CDR3 end, and the germline J gene is used to complete it. V gene TRBV5-4 combines with J gene TRBJ2-1; 8 bases match TRBD2. From germline, CDR1 is SGHNT and CDR2 YYREEE (reference sequence). Germline trimming cut 2 bases from V and 6 bases from J; bases unmatched to any gene: 7. CDR3 size: 15 residues. Incomplete CDR3 DNA: TGTGCCAGCAGCTTTAGTTGGCTAGCGGGCAATGAG. It translates to CASSFSWLAGNE. The complete CDR3 reads CASSFSWLAGNEQFF.

Notes on this clone: Read sequence stops 3 residues before the CDR3 end, and the germline J gene provides the missing end. The J gene is TRBJ2-3, the V gene TRBV10-2; D call uncertain. Trimming stripped 0 bases from V and 4 bases from J, with 8 bases between. The CDR3 runs 14 residues. Germline lookup yields CDR1 WSHSY and CDR2 SAAADI. CDR3 region: CASSESSAADTQYF. CDR3 DNA (partial): TGCGCCAGCAGTGAGTCGTCCGCGGCAGATACG.

In the case of this clone: The read ends 3 residues before the CDR3 terminus; that terminus is restored from the germline J gene. The chain carries TRBV5-8 and TRBJ1-1; 9 positions match TRBD1. Germline V lookup: CDR1 SGHTS, CDR2 YDEGEE. The CDR3 extends over 14 amino acids. Trimming took 1 base from V and 5 from J; bases not matched to a gene: 3. Incomplete CDR3 DNA: TGTGCCAGCAGCTTGCAGGGACAGGGTACTGAA. Its translation is CASSLQGQGTE. In full, the CDR3 reads CASSLQGQGTEAFF.

Note on this clone: The read comes to an end 3 residues before the CDR3 does, leaving the germline J gene to fill in the end. Within the sample, other DNA sequences also encode this same CDR3. The V gene is TRBV11-2, the J gene TRBJ2-5; D might be TRBD2 (6 bases). V lost 6 bases and J 2 bases, leaving 10 bases between the germline ends. This CDR3 contains 13 residues. CDR1 is SGHAT and CDR2 is FQNNGV in the germline V gene. CDR3 DNA, as far as it was read: TGTGCCAGCAGGCGGGGACTGCAAGAGACC. Its protein is CASRRGLQET. The whole CDR3 sequence reads CASRRGLQETQYF.

Concerning this clone: Sequencing ends 3 residues short of the CDR3 end; the germline J gene provides the rest. J is TRBJ2-3 and V is TRBV5-6, with D possibly being TRBD1 (6 bases). The CDR3 sequence is 15 residues long. CDR1 SGHDT and CDR2 YYEEEE come from the germline V gene. Trimming cost V 4 bases and J 4 bases, with 16 bases left between them. The part of the CDR3 DNA that was read is TGTGCCAGCAGCATACTCGAGGACAGAGCAGATACG. Its protein product is CASSILEDRADT. In full, the CDR3 reads CASSILEDRADTQYF.

To note about this clone: Read data end 3 residues before the CDR3 end; the end is taken from the germline J gene. The chain recombines TRBV4-1 with TRBJ1-3; perhaps TRBD1 as D (6 bases). The CDR3 sequence is 16 residues long. The V end lost 0 bases, the J end lost 0 bases, and 9 bases lay between the germline ends. Germline CDR1 MGHRA, CDR2 YSYEKL. The CDR3 DNA, read in part, is TGCGCCAGCAGCCAAGAAAGGGGGTACTCTGGAAACACC. It codes for CASSQERGYSGNT. The entire CDR3 reads CASSQERGYSGNTIYF.

Points on this clone: The observed sequence ends 3 residues before the CDR3 terminus, with the missing tail filled in from the germline J gene. This rearrangement joins TRBV19 to TRBJ2-5; tentatively, D is TRBD1 (6 bases). Germline V gives CDR1 LNHDA, CDR2 SQIVND (reference sequence). This CDR3 is 15 amino acids long. The V gene lost 3 bases and the J gene lost 4 bases, with 15 bases spanning the gap. CDR3: CASSIVDWGRETQYF. The CDR3 bases that were read are TGTGCCAGTAGTATCGTAGATTGGGGGCGAGAGACC.

Note on this clone: The read comes to an end 3 residues before the CDR3 does, leaving the germline J gene to fill in the end. The chain recombines TRBV12-3 or TRBV12-4 with TRBJ2-7, with a possible D match to TRBD2 (5 bases). The CDR3 length is 14 residues. V lost 7 bases to trimming and J lost 2 bases, with 15 bases between them. CDR3 region: CASTNLGLTYEQYF. CDR3 DNA, as far as it was read: TGTGCCAGCACCAACCTCGGACTTACCTACGAG.

A remark on this clone: From the germline J gene comes the end of the CDR3, since the read stops 3 residues before it. The chain uses TRBV19 and TRBJ1-5; 8 bases are shared with TRBD1. The CDR3 is made up of 15 amino acids. Germline loops: CDR1 LNHDA, CDR2 SQIVND (reference sequence). J lost 2 bases, V lost 5 bases, and 5 bases had no gene match. CDR3 bases read: TGTGCCAGTAGTGAACAGGACAGGGGCAATCAGCCC. Encoded protein: CASSEQDRGNQP. The entire CDR3 is CASSEQDRGNQPQHF.

About this clone itself: The read falls 3 residues short of the CDR3 end, and the missing part is taken from the germline J gene. The chain joins TRBV20-1 to TRBJ2-5; TRBD2 agrees at 8 bases. This CDR3 has 16 residues. V lost 0 bases, J lost 4 bases, and 10 bases stayed unmatched. Germline V gives CDR1 DFQATT, CDR2 SNEGSKA (reference sequence). CDR3 in amino acids: CSARDFRGGPSETQYF. The part of the CDR3 DNA that was read is TGCAGTGCTAGAGATTTCCGCGGGGGGCCCTCAGAGACC.

The CDR3 protein is CASSSSGSVGETQYF. The covered CDR3 bases are TGTGCCAGCAGCTCTAGCGGGTCCGTAGGGGAGACC. The genes are TRBV7-2 and TRBJ2-5; 8 positions agree with TRBD2. With the read ending 3 residues before the CDR3 end, the germline J gene is used to fill in that end. Trimming removed 4 bases from V and 5 bases from J; junction bases left unmatched: 9. The germline gives CDR1 SGHTA, CDR2 FQGNSA. This CDR3 spans 15 amino acids. The variable domain in full, with the rest retrieved from reference TRBV7-2 and TRBJ2-5, is GAGVSQSPSNKVTEKGKDVELRCDPISGHTALYWYRQSLGQGLEFLIYFQGNSAPDKSGLPSDRFSAERTGGSVSTLTIQRTQQEDSAVYLCASSSSGSVGETQYFGPGTRLLVL.

Of note for this clone: The read ends 3 residues early relative to the CDR3; the germline J gene fills the gap. The rearrangement joins TRBV2 to TRBJ1-4; 7 nucleotides line up with TRBD1. Germline CDR1 SNHLY, CDR2 FYNNEI. The CDR3 extends over 14 amino acids. V lost 5 bases, J lost 8 bases, and 8 bases stayed unmatched. CDR3 bases read: TGTGCCAGCAGTCTACAGGGGTATGCGGAAAAA. Translating gives CASSLQGYAEK. The whole CDR3 sequence reads CASSLQGYAEKLFF.

Comments on this clone: The observed sequence ends 3 residues before the CDR3 terminus, with the missing tail filled in from the germline J gene. The chain combines TRBV11-2 with TRBJ1-1, with D possibly TRBD1 on 5 matching bases. Germline V lookup: CDR1 SGHAT, CDR2 FQNNGV. The CDR3 covers 14 residues. V lost 2 bases and J 4 bases, leaving 11 bases between the germline ends. The CDR3 spells CASSLLSGGTEAFF. The CDR3 bases that were read are TGTGCCAGCAGCTTATTATCGGGGGGCACTGAA.

Regarding this clone: The read terminates 3 residues before the CDR3 end, so the remaining end is supplied by the germline J gene. J is TRBJ2-1 and V is TRBV14; TRBD2 matches at 9 bases. The CDR3 has 13 residues. Germline assignment: CDR1 SGHDN and CDR2 FVKESK. V lost 1 base and J lost 9; bases outside the gene matches: 1. The CDR3 region is CASSQGGGGEQFF. CDR3 DNA, as far as it was read: TGTGCCAGCAGCCAAGGCGGGGGGGGTGAG. The complete variable domain, with remaining parts taken from reference TRBV14 and TRBJ2-1, reads EAGVTQFPSHSVIEKGQTVTLRCDPISGHDNLYWYRRVMGKEIKFLLHFVKESKQDESGMPNNRFLAERTGGTYSTLKVQPAELEDSGVYFCASSQGGGGEQFFGPGTRLTVL.

A word on this clone: The read falls 3 residues short of the CDR3 end, and the missing part is taken from the germline J gene. The V and J genes are TRBV5-1 and TRBJ2-1; TRBD2 agrees at 7 bases. The germline V gene encodes CDR1 SGHRS and CDR2 YFSETQ. The CDR3 length is 15 residues. Unmatched junction bases numbered 10, after V lost 8 bases and J lost 2 bases. The CDR3 sequence: CASRETGTTYNEQFF. The sequenced CDR3 bases are TGCGCCAGTCGAGAGACTGGGACTACCTACAATGAG.

About this clone itself: The read terminates 3 residues before the CDR3 end, so the remaining end is supplied by the germline J gene. The chain employs TRBV18 and TRBJ1-1, with D hard to call. The length of the CDR3 is 14 residues. The germline V gene encodes CDR1 KGHSH and CDR2 LQKENI. V was clipped by 3 bases and J by 1 base, with 9 bases between them. Partial CDR3 DNA: TGTGCCAGCTCACCGGTCTCAGGGAACACTGAA. It codes for CASSPVSGNTE. The complete CDR3 protein is CASSPVSGNTEAFF.

About this clone itself: The read gets to within 3 residues of the CDR3 end, and the germline J gene fills in the rest. The chain carries TRBV20-1 and TRBJ1-4; D is unclear. The CDR3 covers 16 residues. The V gene's germline CDR1 is DFQATT and CDR2 SNEGSKA (reference sequence). Between the trimmed V and J ends, which lost 0 bases and 3 bases, there was a span of 14 bases. The CDR3 loop reads CSARDRGRLANEKLFF. The DNA read from the CDR3 is TGCAGTGCTAGAGATAGAGGCAGGTTGGCTAATGAAAAA.

In the case of this clone: The CDR3 goes on 3 residues after the read ends, and that part is filled in from the germline J gene. The chain employs TRBV5-1 and TRBJ2-5, with D unresolved. Germline loops: CDR1 SGHRS, CDR2 YFSETQ. Trimming removed 0 bases at V and 2 bases at J, with 14 bases between. CDR3 length: 16 amino acids. The CDR3 bases that were read are TGCGCCAGCAGCTTGGCCGAAAGCGTCGGACAAGAGACC. This translates into CASSLAESVGQET. In full, the CDR3 is CASSLAESVGQETQYF.

For this clone: With the read ending 3 residues before the CDR3 end, the germline J gene is used to fill in that end. The chain has TRBV5-6 and TRBJ2-2; TRBD1 matches at 7 bases. Trimming cost V 0 bases and J 5 bases; bases outside gene matches: 4. This CDR3 comprises 15 residues. Germline V gene data show CDR1 as SGHDT and CDR2 as YYEEEE. The part of the CDR3 DNA that was read is TGTGCCAGCAGCTTGGTCTACAGGGGTACCGGGGAG. It encodes CASSLVYRGTGE. The whole CDR3 is CASSLVYRGTGELFF.

Points on this clone: The sequenced fragment ends 3 residues before the CDR3 boundary, so the rest is inferred from the germline J gene. The rearrangement links TRBV14 to TRBJ1-2, with 7 bases that match TRBD1. The CDR3 totals 15 residues. Germline values: CDR1 SGHDN, CDR2 FVKESK. CDR3 residues: CASSQDLEGARGYTF. The DNA read from the CDR3 is TGTGCCAGCAGCCAAGATTTAGAGGGGGCGAGAGGC.

Comment on this clone: Sequencing ends 3 residues short of the CDR3 end; the germline J gene provides the rest. This rearrangement joins TRBV19 to TRBJ2-7, with D perhaps matching TRBD1 (5 bases). The V end was cut by 5 bases, the J end by 1 base, with 15 bases between. Germline V gene data show CDR1 as LNHDA and CDR2 as SQIVND (reference sequence). This CDR3 has 15 residues. The CDR3 spells CASSSPRESSYEQYF. The part of the CDR3 DNA that was read is TGTGCCAGTAGTTCCCCCAGGGAATCGTCCTACGAG.

CDR3 DNA (partial): TGCAGTGCTCAGGGGTTAGCGGGGCTCACAGATACG. It encodes CSAQGLAGLTDT. The whole CDR3 region reads CSAQGLAGLTDTQYF. The chain joins TRBV20-1 to TRBJ2-3; 8 positions match TRBD2. The read falls 3 residues short of the CDR3 end, and the missing part is taken from the germline J gene. The germline gives CDR1 DFQATT, CDR2 SNEGSKA (reference sequence). With 5 bases clipped from V and 2 bases from J, the junction kept 9 bases outside the gene matches. The CDR3 is 15 residues long.

Considering frequency, this clone is medium-sized. The read comes to an end 3 residues before the CDR3 does, leaving the germline J gene to fill in the end. This chain uses TRBV20-1 with TRBJ2-3; TRBD2 is a possible D gene (6 bases). The CDR3 extends over 17 amino acids. Germline V gene sequence: CDR1 DFQATT, CDR2 SNEGSKA (reference sequence). V lost 0 bases to trimming and J lost 4 bases, with 20 bases between them. The sequenced part of the CDR3 DNA is TGCAGTGCTAGAGATTCCGGCGAGACTAGATTATCAGATACG. Amino acid sequence: CSARDSGETRLSDT. The full-length CDR3 reads as CSARDSGETRLSDTQYF.

The CDR3 spells CASVTKNYGYTF. The sequenced part of the CDR3 DNA is TGTGCCAGTGTAACAAAGAACTATGGC. The chain combines TRBV19 with TRBJ1-2; D call uncertain. With the read ending 3 residues before the CDR3 end, the germline J gene is used to fill in that end. V lost 8 bases, J lost 2 bases, and 9 bases lay in between. CDR3 length: 12 residues. Germline V gives CDR1 LNHDA, CDR2 SQIVND (reference sequence).

This clone ranks as medium-sized in terms of frequency. The read stops 3 residues short of the end of the CDR3; the missing end is completed from the germline J gene. The rearrangement joins TRBV29-1 to TRBJ2-1; TRBD1 might be the D (5 bases). Deletions cut 5 bases from V and 9 bases from J, with 17 bases between. The CDR3 runs to 13 residues. CDR1 SQVTM and CDR2 ANQGSEA come from the germline V gene. The sequenced CDR3 bases are TGCAGCGTTCGGAGTGACAGCCTGGCTGAG. It encodes CSVRSDSLAE. The entire CDR3 is CSVRSDSLAEQFF.

Turning to this clone: The CDR3 is cut off 3 residues early in the read; its end comes from the germline J gene. This chain joins TRBV2 and TRBJ2-7, with D possibly matching TRBD1 (5 bases). V lost 7 bases and J lost 5, with 18 bases in between. CDR3 size: 14 residues. Germline loops: CDR1 SNHLY, CDR2 FYNNEI. CDR3 bases read: TGTGCCAGCACCCTAAGGGGTCAAGTCCACGAG. This gives the protein CASTLRGQVHE. The whole CDR3 region reads CASTLRGQVHEQYF. Using reference TRBV2 and TRBJ2-7 for the parts outside the CDR3, the full variable domain is EPEVTQTPSHQVTQMGQEVILRCVPISNHLYFYWYRQILGQKVEFLVSFYNNEISEKSEIFDDQFSVERPDGSNFTLKIRSTKLEDSAMYFCASTLRGQVHEQYFGPGTRLTVT.

CDR3 region: CASSSGGTQYF. Partial CDR3 DNA: TGTGCCAGTTCTAGCGGGGGGACG. V usage is TRBV2 and J usage is TRBJ2-3, with 11 bases identical to TRBD2. The missing CDR3 end, 3 residues past where the read stops, is filled in from the germline J gene. Germline V lookup: CDR1 SNHLY, CDR2 FYNNEI. The CDR3 covers 11 residues.

Comment on this clone: The CDR3 end lies 3 residues beyond the end of the read and is filled in from the germline J gene. The chain recombines TRBV7-3 with TRBJ2-1; 7 nucleotides align to TRBD2. Germline CDR1 reads SGHTA; CDR2 reads FQGTGA. The V and J ends lost 1 base and 7 bases, in that order; junction bases with no gene match: 13. CDR3 length: 17 residues. CDR3 DNA, as far as it was read: TGTGCCAGCAGCTTAAGTCGGGGGGAATTTATTGGTAATGAG. Protein sequence: CASSLSRGEFIGNE. The entire CDR3 protein is CASSLSRGEFIGNEQFF.

Comments on this clone: Read data end 3 residues before the CDR3 end; the end is taken from the germline J gene. The chain links TRBV5-8 to TRBJ2-5, with 8 bases lining up with TRBD1. V trimming: 7 bases; J trimming: 4 bases; junction bases outside the gene matches: 6. The CDR3 has 13 residues. CDR1 is SGHTS and CDR2 is YDEGEE in the germline V gene. CDR3 bases read: TGTGCCAGCGTGACGACAGGGGTAGAGACC. It codes for CASVTTGVET. The CDR3 in full is CASVTTGVETQYF.